This is a list of T cell receptor beta chains from one sample in a study of a mutant IDH1 vaccine in newly diagnosed glioma. Sequenced by immunoSEQ multiplex PCR; TCRdb stores in-frame clones only, minus some. This sample has roughly 12,000 clones; roughly 84% occur once, and the top ten carry about 5.5%. These receptors have no known antigen. Sequences were derived from PBMCs, sampled from a glioma patient whose treatment included an IDH1 peptide vaccine. Receptors were obtained from a woman between 35 and 50 years old with glioma. Some clones in this sample may be carry-over from other donors' samples. The CDR3 runs from the conserved cysteine through the conserved F or W. A D gene is named only where the DNA matches it firmly. Clone size is given for some rows only: seen once, a few or many times, or a class if the clone is expanded.

v_gene	j_gene	abundance	d_gene	CDR3nt	CDR3aa
TRBV14	TRBJ2-7	.	.	TGTGCCAGCAGCCCCGTCCCTCTACTAGCTCTGAGCTCCTACGAGCAGTACTTC	CASSPVPLLALSSYEQYF
TRBV28	TRBJ1-5	.	.	TGTGCCAGTGGTGGGGCAGAAAGCAATCAGCCCCAGCATTTT	CASGGAESNQPQHF
TRBV10-3	TRBJ1-1	.	TRBD1	TGTGCCATCAGTGAGTCGCCGGGACAGGGGAACACTGAAGCTTTCTTT	CAISESPGQGNTEAFF
TRBV9	TRBJ1-2	.	.	TGTGCCAGCAGCCCTTCCGGAGGGCACGGAGATGGCTACACCTTC	CASSPSGGHGDGYTF
TRBV9	TRBJ2-4	.	.	TGTGCCAGCAGCGTCGACAGGGAGGGACTTCAGTACTTC	CASSVDREGLQYF
TRBV30	TRBJ2-1	.	TRBD2	TGTGCCTGGAGTGTACCGAGCGGGATCTACAATGAGCAGTTCTTC	CAWSVPSGIYNEQFF
TRBV2	TRBJ2-1	.	TRBD1	TGTGCCAGCAATGGGGGCAACCGGGACAGGGAGATATATGAGCAGTTCTTC	CASNGGNRDREIYEQFF
TRBV9	TRBJ2-3	.	.	TGTGCCAGCAGCGTCGGGGTAGATCCAGATACGCAGTATTTT	CASSVGVDPDTQYF
TRBV28	TRBJ2-7	.	TRBD2	TGTGCCAGCAGTTTATCCGCGGGAGGGCAGGTCGAGCAGTACTTC	CASSLSAGGQVEQYF
TRBV6-1	TRBJ2-7	.	.	TGTGCCAGCAGTGAACGGCAGTTTCCTCTAGAGCAGTACTTC	CASSERQFPLEQYF
TRBV10-1	TRBJ2-2	.	.	TGCGCCAGCAGTGAGGATACCGGGGAGCTGTTTTTT	CASSEDTGELFF
TRBV20-1	TRBJ1-4	.	.	TGCAGGGTCGGCCTCAGGTTTTTT	CRVGLRFF
TRBV6-1	TRBJ1-5	once	.	TGTGCCAGCAGTGAAAGGGCCGGACACCGAGGGAGCAATCAGCCCCAGCATTTT	CASSERAGHRGSNQPQHF
TRBV7-8	TRBJ2-7	once	TRBD2	TGTGCCAGCAGCCCCGGACTAGCTTCCTCCTACGAGCAGTACTTC	CASSPGLASSYEQYF
TRBV7-8	TRBJ1-1	.	TRBD1	TGTGCCAGCAGTTCACCGGGACAGAGAAGGGCTTTCTTT	CASSSPGQRRAFF
TRBV7-9	TRBJ2-7	.	TRBD1	TGTGCCAGCAGCCCGGGACAGGGCCCTTCCGAGCAGTACTTC	CASSPGQGPSEQYF
TRBV2	TRBJ2-3	.	TRBD1	TGTGCCAGCAGTTTGGACAGGGAGGAGGCAGATACGCAGTATTTT	CASSLDREEADTQYF
TRBV5-4	TRBJ2-5	.	TRBD1	TGTGCCAGCAGCCCTTATCGACAGGGGATGGAGGAGACCCAGTACTTC	CASSPYRQGMEETQYF
TRBV5-1	TRBJ2-7	.	.	TGCGCCAGCAGCTTGGAGGACCACCCCTACGAGCAGTACTTC	CASSLEDHPYEQYF
TRBV5-6	TRBJ2-2	.	.	TGTGCCAGCAGCGTGGGACAGAACACCGGGGAGCTGTTTTTT	CASSVGQNTGELFF
TRBV7-2	TRBJ1-5	.	.	TGTGCCAGCAGCTTAAACCCGACAGGCGATAGCAATCAGCCCCAGCATTTT	CASSLNPTGDSNQPQHF
TRBV27	TRBJ2-6	.	.	TGTGCCTATATCAGGGGAGCTGGGGCCAACGTCCTGACTTTC	CAYIRGAGANVLTF
TRBV30	TRBJ1-1	.	.	TGTGCCTTGGACCCTGAAGCTTTCTTT	CALDPEAFF
TRBV2	TRBJ1-3	.	TRBD1	TGTGCCAGCCGGACAGGGATTTTCTCTGGAAACACCATATATTTT	CASRTGIFSGNTIYF
TRBV29-1	TRBJ2-7	.	TRBD2	TGCAGCGTTGGTAGTGGGGGTGCGGGGGGATACTACGAGCAGTACTTC	CSVGSGGAGGYYEQYF
TRBV7-9	TRBJ1-2	.	TRBD1	TGTGCCAGCAGCCAAGGGACAGGGGGCGCACGGGGCTACACCTTC	CASSQGTGGARGYTF
TRBV27	TRBJ1-3	.	.	TGTGCCAGCTCAGGACAGGGAAACACCATATATTTT	CASSGQGNTIYF
TRBV6-5	TRBJ1-2	.	TRBD1	TGTGCCAGCAGTCCCCGGGACAGGGGTGGCTACACCTTC	CASSPRDRGGYTF
TRBV6-1	TRBJ1-2	.	.	TGTGCCAGCATCACCCCAGAGGGGCGACGCTATGGCTACACCTTC	CASITPEGRRYGYTF
TRBV7-6	TRBJ1-4	.	TRBD1	TGTGCCAGCAGCTACCGACAGGGATCAACTAATGAAAAACTGTTTTTT	CASSYRQGSTNEKLFF
TRBV19	TRBJ2-2	.	.	TGTGCCAGTAGTGCCACAGGGTTGTGGACCGGGGAGCTGTTTTTT	CASSATGLWTGELFF
TRBV5-6	TRBJ2-7	.	.	TGTGCCAGCAGCTTGGAACACTACGAGCAGTACTTC	CASSLEHYEQYF
TRBV6-1	TRBJ1-5	.	.	TGTGCCAGCAGTAGAGCAGGGGCAGGCAATCAGCCCCAGCATTTT	CASSRAGAGNQPQHF
TRBV7-2	TRBJ1-1	.	.	TGTGCCAGCAGCACGGAGAGGGAGGGCACTGAAGCTTTCTTT	CASSTEREGTEAFF
TRBV11-1	TRBJ1-6	.	.	TGTGCCAGCAGCCTCCCCGGGACGGCCAATTCACCCCTCCACTTT	CASSLPGTANSPLHF
TRBV30	TRBJ1-1	.	TRBD1	TGTGCCTGGAGTACCACACAGGGGGCCACTGAAGCTTTCTTT	CAWSTTQGATEAFF
TRBV4-1	TRBJ1-1	few	TRBD1	TGCGCCAGCAGCCGATACAGGGGGCAAGGGACTGAAGCTTTCTTT	CASSRYRGQGTEAFF
TRBV11-2	TRBJ2-5	.	TRBD2	TGTGCCAGCAGCCTAACTAGGGCGGGAGGCCAAGAGACCCAGTACTTC	CASSLTRAGGQETQYF
TRBV6-5	TRBJ1-4	.	.	TGTGCCAGCAGTTACGAGTTCCAGGCAACTAATGAAAAACTGTTTTTT	CASSYEFQATNEKLFF
TRBV5-6	TRBJ2-7	.	TRBD1	TGTGCCAGCAGCTTCGGGACAGGACCCTACGAGCAGTACTTC	CASSFGTGPYEQYF
TRBV5-1	TRBJ2-7	.	TRBD2	TGCGCCAGCAGATTGACTAGCGGGGCCTACTACGAGCAGTACTTC	CASRLTSGAYYEQYF
TRBV21-1	TRBJ2-7	.	.	TGTGCCAGCAGCAAACCCACCTCCGCCTACGAGCAGTACTTC	CASSKPTSAYEQYF
TRBV7-2	TRBJ2-5	.	.	TGTGCCAGCAGGGGTGCAGGGTTAGGGGAGACCCAGTACTTC	CASRGAGLGETQYF
TRBV9	TRBJ1-2	.	.	TGTGCCAGCAGCCTAGTCGGGGCCTATGGCTACACCTTC	CASSLVGAYGYTF
TRBV30	TRBJ1-5	.	TRBD1	TGTGCCTGGAGTTTCACAGGGGATCAGCCCCAGCATTTT	CAWSFTGDQPQHF
TRBV5-1	TRBJ2-1	.	.	TGCGCCAGCAGCTTGGGACAGCTGTACAATGAGCAGTTCTTC	CASSLGQLYNEQFF
TRBV4-2	TRBJ2-7	.	.	TGTGCCAGCAGCCAAGGGGGGGATTCCTACGAGCAGTACTTC	CASSQGGDSYEQYF
TRBV5-1	TRBJ2-7	.	.	TGCGCCAGCAGCTTGGGGCATACTAACTCCTACGAGCAGTACTTC	CASSLGHTNSYEQYF
TRBV7-8	TRBJ1-5	few	TRBD1	TGTGCCAGCAGCCAGAAAGACGACAGGGATCAGCCCCAGCATTTT	CASSQKDDRDQPQHF
TRBV9	TRBJ2-7	.	TRBD1	TGTGCCAGCAGCGCCGGGACAGGGCTAGGGGAGCAGTACTTC	CASSAGTGLGEQYF
TRBV6-1	TRBJ1-6	.	.	TGTGCCAGCAGTGACCTGGACAGTTATAATTCACCCCTCCACTTT	CASSDLDSYNSPLHF
TRBV7-2	TRBJ2-3	.	.	TGTGCCAGCAGCTTTTTTGGTGCAGATACGCAGTATTTT	CASSFFGADTQYF
TRBV28	TRBJ1-5	.	.	TGTGCCAGCAGTTCCCCGGGTAGGGGAAGCAATCAGCCCCAGCATTTT	CASSSPGRGSNQPQHF
TRBV5-1	TRBJ2-1	.	.	TGCGCCAGCAGCTCGACTAAAACGGACACGATACGATGGGTCAATGAGCAGTTCTTC	CASSSTKTDTIRWVNEQFF
TRBV19	TRBJ2-2	.	TRBD1	TGTGCCAGTAGACGTACAGGGGAGAACACCGGGGAGCTGTTTTTT	CASRRTGENTGELFF